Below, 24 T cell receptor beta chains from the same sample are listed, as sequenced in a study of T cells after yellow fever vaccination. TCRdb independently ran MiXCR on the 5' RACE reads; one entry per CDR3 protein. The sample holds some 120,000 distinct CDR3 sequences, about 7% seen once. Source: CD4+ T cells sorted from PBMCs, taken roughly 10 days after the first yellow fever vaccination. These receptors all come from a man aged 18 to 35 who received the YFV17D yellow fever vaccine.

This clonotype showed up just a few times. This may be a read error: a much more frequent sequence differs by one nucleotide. The CDR3 is CASSSYSSYNEQFF. The CDR3 nucleotides read TGTGCCAGCAGCTCCTATAGCTCCTACAATGAGCAGTTCTTC. V and J are TRBV7-2 and TRBJ2-1, with no clear D. Per the germline V gene, CDR1 is SGHTA and CDR2 is FQGNSA. This CDR3 is built from 14 residues. V dropped 4 bases and J dropped 0 bases, with 7 bases sitting between them.

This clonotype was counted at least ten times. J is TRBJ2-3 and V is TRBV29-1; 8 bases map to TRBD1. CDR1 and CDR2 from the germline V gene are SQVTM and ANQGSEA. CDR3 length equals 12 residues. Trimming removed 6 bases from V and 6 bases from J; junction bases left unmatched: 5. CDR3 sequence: CSVQQGGDTQYF. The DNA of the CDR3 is TGCAGCGTGCAACAGGGGGGTGATACGCAGTATTTT.

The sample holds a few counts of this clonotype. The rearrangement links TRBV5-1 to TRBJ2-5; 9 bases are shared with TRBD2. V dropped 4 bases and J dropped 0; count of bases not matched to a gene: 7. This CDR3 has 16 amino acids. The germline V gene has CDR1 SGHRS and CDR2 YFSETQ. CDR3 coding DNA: TGCGCCAGCAGCCAGATAGCGGGGGATTACCAAGAGACCCAGTACTTC. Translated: CASSQIAGDYQETQYF. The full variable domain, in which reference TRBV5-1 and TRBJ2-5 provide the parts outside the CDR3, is KAGVTQTPRYLIKTRGQQVTLSCSPISGHRSVSWYQQTPGQGLQFLFEYFSETQRNKGNFPGRFSGRQFSNSRSEMNVSTLELGDSALYLCASSQIAGDYQETQYFGPGTRLLVL.

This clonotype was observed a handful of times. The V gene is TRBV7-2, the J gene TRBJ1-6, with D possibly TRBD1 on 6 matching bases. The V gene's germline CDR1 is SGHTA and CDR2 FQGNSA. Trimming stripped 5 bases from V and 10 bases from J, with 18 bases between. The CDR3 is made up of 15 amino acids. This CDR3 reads CASSRQGGVGSPLHF. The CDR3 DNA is TGTGCCAGCAGCCGTCAAGGGGGTGTAGGGTCACCCCTCCACTTT.

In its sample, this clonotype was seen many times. The CDR3 spells CASSQGAQGQNSGYYEQYF. The CDR3 bases are TGCGCCAGCAGCCAAGGGGCCCAGGGGCAGAATAGCGGGTACTACGAGCAGTACTTC. V usage is TRBV4-3 and J usage is TRBJ2-7; possibly TRBD2 for D (7 bases). The CDR3 totals 19 residues. Trimming took 1 base from V and 3 from J, leaving 25 bases between them. Germline-derived CDR1 and CDR2 are LGHNA and YSLEER.

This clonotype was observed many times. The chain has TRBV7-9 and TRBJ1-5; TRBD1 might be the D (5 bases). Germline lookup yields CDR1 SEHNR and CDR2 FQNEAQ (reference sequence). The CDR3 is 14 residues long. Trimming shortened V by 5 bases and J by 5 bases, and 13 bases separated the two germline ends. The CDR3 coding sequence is TGTGCCAGCAGCCCACAAACAGGAGATCAGCCCCAGCATTTT. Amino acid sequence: CASSPQTGDQPQHF.

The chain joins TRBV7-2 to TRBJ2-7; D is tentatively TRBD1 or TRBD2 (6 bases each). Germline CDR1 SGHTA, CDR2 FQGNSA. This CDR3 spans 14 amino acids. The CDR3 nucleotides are TGTGCCAGCAGATTAGAGAAGGGGGGTTACGAGCAGTACGTC. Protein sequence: CASRLEKGGYEQYV.

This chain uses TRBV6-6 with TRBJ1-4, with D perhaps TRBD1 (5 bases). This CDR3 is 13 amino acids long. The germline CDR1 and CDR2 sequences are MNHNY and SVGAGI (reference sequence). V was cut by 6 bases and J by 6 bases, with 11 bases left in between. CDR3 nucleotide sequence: TGTGCCAGCAGGGGGGGATGGTATGAAAAACTGTTTTTT. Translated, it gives CASRGGWYEKLFF.

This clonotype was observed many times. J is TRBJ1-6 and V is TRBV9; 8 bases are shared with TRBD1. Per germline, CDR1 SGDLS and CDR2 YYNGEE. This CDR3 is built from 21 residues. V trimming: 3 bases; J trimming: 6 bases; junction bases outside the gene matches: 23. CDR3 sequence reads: CASSAGGTLGRPLGFNSPLHF. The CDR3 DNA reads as TGTGCCAGCAGCGCAGGGGGCACTCTTGGAAGGCCCCTGGGATTTAATTCACCCCTCCACTTT. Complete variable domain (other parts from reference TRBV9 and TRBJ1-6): DSGVTQTPKHLITATGQRVTLRCSPRSGDLSVYWYQQSLDQGLQFLIQYYNGEERAKGNILERFSAQQFPDLHSELNLSSLELGDSALYFCASSAGGTLGRPLGFNSPLHFGNGTRLTVT.

As DNA, the CDR3 is TGCGCCAGCAGCTCCTGGAGGGGGGGGGGTCTTGAGGAGCAGTTCTTC. Protein: CASSSWRGGGLEEQFF. The chain joins TRBV5-1 to TRBJ2-1; possibly TRBD2 for D (7 bases). The CDR3 runs to 16 residues. The ends were cut back, 3 bases at V and 10 bases at J, with 23 bases in the middle. Germline CDR1 reads SGHRS; CDR2 reads YFSETQ.

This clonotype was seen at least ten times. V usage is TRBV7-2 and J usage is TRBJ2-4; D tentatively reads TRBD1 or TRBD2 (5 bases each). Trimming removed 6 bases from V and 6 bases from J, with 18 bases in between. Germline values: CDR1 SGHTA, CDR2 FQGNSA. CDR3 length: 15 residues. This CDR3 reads CASSSPQYGGNIQYF. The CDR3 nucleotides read TGTGCCAGCAGTTCCCCTCAGTATGGGGGAAACATTCAGTACTTC.

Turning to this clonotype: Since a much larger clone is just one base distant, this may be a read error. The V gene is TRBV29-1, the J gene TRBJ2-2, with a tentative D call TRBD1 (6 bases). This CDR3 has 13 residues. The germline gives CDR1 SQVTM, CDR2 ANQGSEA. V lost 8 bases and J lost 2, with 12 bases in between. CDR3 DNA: TGCAGCATTTGGGGGCCCAACACCGGGGAGCTGTTTTTT. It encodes CSIWGPNTGELFF.

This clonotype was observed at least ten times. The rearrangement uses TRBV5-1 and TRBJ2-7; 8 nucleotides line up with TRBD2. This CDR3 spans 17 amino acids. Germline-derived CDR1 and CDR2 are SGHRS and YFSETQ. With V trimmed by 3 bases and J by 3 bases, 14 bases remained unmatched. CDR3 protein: CASSWETSEVIFYEQYF. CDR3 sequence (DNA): TGCGCCAGCAGCTGGGAGACTAGCGAGGTAATTTTCTACGAGCAGTACTTC.

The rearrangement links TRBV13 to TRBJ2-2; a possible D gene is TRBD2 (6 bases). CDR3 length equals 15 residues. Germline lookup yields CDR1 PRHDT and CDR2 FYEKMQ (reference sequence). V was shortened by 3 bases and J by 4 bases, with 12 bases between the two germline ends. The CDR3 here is CASSFRGGATGELFF. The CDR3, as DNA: TGTGCCAGCAGCTTTCGAGGAGGGGCCACCGGGGAGCTGTTTTTT. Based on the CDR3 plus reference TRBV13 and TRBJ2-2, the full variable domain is AAGVIQSPRHLIKEKRETATLKCYPIPRHDTVYWYQQGPGQDPQFLISFYEKMQSDKGSIPDRFSAQQFSDYHSELNMSSLELGDSALYFCASSFRGGATGELFFGEGSRLTVL.

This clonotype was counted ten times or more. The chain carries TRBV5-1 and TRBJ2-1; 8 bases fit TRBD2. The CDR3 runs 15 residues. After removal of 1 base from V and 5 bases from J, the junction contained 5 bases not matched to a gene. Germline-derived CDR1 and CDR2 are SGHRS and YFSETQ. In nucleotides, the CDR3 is TGCGCCAGCAGCTTGATGGCTAGCGGGCACAATGAGCAGTTCTTC. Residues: CASSLMASGHNEQFF.

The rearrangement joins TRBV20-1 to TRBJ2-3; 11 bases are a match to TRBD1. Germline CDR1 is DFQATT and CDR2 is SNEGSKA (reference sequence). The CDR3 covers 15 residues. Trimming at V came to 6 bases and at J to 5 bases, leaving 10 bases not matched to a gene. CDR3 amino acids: CSAPAGTGGEDTQYF. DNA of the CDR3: TGCAGTGCACCGGCGGGGACAGGGGGGGAAGATACGCAGTATTTT.

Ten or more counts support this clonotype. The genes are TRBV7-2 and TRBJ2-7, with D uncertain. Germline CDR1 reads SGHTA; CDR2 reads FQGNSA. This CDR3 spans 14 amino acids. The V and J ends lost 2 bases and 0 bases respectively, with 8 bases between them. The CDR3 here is CASSLQESSYEQYV. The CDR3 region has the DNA TGTGCCAGCAGCTTACAGGAGAGCTCCTACGAGCAGTACGTC.

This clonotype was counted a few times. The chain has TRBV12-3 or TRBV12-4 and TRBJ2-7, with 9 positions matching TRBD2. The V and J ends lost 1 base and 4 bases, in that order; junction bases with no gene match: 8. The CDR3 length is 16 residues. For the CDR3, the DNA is TGTGCCAGCAGTTTAGAGGTGATAGCGGGGGCTTACGAGCAGTACTTC. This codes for CASSLEVIAGAYEQYF.

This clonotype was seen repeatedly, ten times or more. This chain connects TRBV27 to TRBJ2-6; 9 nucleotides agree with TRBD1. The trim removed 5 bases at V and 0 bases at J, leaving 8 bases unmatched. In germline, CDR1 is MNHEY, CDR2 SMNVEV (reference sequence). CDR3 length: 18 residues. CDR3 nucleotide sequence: TGTGCCAGCAGTCCAGTGGGACAGGGTATCTCTGGGGCCAACGTCCTGACTTTC. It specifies CASSPVGQGISGANVLTF.

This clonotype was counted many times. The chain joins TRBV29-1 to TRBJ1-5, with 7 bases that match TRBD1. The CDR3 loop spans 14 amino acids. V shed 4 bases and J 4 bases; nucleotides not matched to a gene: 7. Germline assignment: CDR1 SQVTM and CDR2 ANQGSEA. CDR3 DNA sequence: TGCAGCGTTGGGGATTCAGGGGGAAATCAGCCCCAGCATTTT. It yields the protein CSVGDSGGNQPQHF.

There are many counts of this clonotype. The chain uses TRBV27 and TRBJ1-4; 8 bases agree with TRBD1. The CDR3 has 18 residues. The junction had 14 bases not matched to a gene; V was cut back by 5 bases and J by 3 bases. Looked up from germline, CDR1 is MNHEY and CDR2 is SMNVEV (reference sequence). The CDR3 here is CASSPDPGQVFANEKLFF. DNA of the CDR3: TGTGCCAGCAGTCCTGACCCGGGACAGGTCTTCGCTAATGAAAAACTGTTTTTT.

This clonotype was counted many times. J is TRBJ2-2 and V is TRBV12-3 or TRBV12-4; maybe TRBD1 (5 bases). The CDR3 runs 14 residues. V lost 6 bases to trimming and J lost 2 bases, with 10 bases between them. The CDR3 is CASRSDSNTGELFF. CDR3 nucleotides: TGTGCCAGCAGGTCCGACAGCAACACCGGGGAGCTGTTTTTT.

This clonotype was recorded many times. The CDR3 bases are TGTGCCAGCAGCTCAGGCGTAGATTCACCCCTCCACTTT. Protein sequence: CASSSGVDSPLHF. V is TRBV7-2 and J is TRBJ1-6; D is undetermined. Germline V lookup: CDR1 SGHTA, CDR2 FQGNSA. CDR3 size: 13 residues. Trimming pared 4 bases from V and 8 bases from J, leaving 9 bases between.

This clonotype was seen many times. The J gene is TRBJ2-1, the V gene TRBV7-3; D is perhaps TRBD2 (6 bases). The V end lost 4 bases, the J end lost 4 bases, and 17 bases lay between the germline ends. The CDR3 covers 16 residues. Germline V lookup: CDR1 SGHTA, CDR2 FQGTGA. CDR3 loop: CASSSSGTAGYNEQFF. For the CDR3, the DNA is TGTGCCAGCAGCTCCTCGGGGACTGCTGGGTACAATGAGCAGTTCTTC.